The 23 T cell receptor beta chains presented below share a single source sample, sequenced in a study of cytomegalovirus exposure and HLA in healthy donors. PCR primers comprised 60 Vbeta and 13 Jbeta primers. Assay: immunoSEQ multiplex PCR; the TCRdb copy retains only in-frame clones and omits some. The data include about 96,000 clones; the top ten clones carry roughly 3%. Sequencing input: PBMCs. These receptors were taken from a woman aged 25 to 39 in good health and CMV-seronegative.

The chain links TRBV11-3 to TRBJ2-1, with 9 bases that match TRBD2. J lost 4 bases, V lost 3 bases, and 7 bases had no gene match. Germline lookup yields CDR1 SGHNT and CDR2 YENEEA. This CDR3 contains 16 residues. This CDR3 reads CASSFRRTSVYNEQFF. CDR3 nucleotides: TGTGCCAGCAGCTTTAGAAGGACTAGCGTATACAATGAGCAGTTCTTC.

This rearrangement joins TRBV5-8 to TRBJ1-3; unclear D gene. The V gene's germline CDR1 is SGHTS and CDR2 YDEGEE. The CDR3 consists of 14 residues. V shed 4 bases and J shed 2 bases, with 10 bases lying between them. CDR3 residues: CASSPGIAGNTIYF. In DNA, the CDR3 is TGTGCCAGCAGCCCGGGAATAGCTGGAAACACCATATATTTT.

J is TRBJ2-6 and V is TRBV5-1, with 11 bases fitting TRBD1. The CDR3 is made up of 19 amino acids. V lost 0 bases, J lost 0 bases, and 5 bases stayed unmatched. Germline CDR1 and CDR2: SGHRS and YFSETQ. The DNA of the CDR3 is TGCGCCAGCAGCTTGGTCCCGGGACAGGGGGACTCTGGGGCCAACGTCCTGACTTTC. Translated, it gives CASSLVPGQGDSGANVLTF. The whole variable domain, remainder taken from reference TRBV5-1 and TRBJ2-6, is KAGVTQTPRYLIKTRGQQVTLSCSPISGHRSVSWYQQTPGQGLQFLFEYFSETQRNKGNFPGRFSGRQFSNSRSEMNVSTLELGDSALYLCASSLVPGQGDSGANVLTFGAGSRLTVL.

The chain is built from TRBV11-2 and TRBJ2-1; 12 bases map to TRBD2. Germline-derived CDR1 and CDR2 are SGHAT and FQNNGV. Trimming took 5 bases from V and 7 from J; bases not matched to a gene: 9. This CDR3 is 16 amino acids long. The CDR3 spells CASSVLRLAGANEQFF. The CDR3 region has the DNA TGTGCCAGCAGCGTACTAAGACTAGCGGGAGCGAATGAGCAGTTCTTC.

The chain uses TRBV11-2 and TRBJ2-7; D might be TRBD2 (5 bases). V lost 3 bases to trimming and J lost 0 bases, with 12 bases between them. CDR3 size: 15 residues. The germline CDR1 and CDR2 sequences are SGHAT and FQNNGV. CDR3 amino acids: CASSFGRANSYEQYF. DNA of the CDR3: TGTGCCAGCAGCTTCGGGCGGGCCAACTCCTACGAGCAGTACTTC.

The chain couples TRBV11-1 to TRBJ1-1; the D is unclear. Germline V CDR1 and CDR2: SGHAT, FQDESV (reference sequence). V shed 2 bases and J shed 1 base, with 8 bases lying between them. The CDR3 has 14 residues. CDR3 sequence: CASSLLSGNTEAFF. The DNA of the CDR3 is TGTGCCAGCAGCTTATTATCAGGGAACACTGAAGCTTTCTTT.

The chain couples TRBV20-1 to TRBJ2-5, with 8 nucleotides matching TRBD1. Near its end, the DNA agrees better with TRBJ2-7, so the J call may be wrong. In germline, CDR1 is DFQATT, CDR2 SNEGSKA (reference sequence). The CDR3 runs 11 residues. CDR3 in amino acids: CSATGGYEQYF. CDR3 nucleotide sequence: TGCAGTGCCACAGGGGGCTACGAGCAGTACTTC.

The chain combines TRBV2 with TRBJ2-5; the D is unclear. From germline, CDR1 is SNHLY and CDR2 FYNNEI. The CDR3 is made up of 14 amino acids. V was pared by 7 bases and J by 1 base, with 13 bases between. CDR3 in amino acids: CASTEERSQETQYF. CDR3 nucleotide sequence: TGTGCCAGCACAGAAGAGCGCTCCCAAGAGACCCAGTACTTC.

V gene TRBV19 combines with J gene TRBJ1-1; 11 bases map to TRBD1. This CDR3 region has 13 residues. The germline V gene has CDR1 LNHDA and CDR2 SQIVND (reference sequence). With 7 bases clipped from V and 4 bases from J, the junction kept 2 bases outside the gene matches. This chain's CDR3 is CASTDRGLTEAFF. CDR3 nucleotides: TGTGCCAGTACGGACAGGGGGCTCACTGAAGCTTTCTTT.

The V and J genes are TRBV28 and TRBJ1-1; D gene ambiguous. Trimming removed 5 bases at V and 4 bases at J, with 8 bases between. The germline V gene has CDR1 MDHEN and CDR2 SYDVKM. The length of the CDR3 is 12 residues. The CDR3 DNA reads TGTGCCAGCAGTCCCCTCCCCACTGAAGCTTTCTTT. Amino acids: CASSPLPTEAFF.

The CDR3 sequence is CASSVDRPTSDTQYF. CDR3 DNA: TGTGCCAGCAGTGTGGACAGGCCTACGTCAGATACGCAGTATTTT. This chain connects TRBV7-9 to TRBJ2-3; 7 nucleotides agree with TRBD1. V dropped 6 bases and J dropped 4; count of bases not matched to a gene: 10. Germline-derived CDR1 and CDR2 are SEHNR and FQNEAQ (reference sequence). The CDR3 extends over 15 amino acids.

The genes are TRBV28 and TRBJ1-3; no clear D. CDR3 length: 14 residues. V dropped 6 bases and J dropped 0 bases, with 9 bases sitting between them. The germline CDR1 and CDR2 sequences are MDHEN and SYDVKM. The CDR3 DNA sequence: TGTGCCAGCAGCCCCTTTCGCTCTGGAAACACCATATATTTT. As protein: CASSPFRSGNTIYF.

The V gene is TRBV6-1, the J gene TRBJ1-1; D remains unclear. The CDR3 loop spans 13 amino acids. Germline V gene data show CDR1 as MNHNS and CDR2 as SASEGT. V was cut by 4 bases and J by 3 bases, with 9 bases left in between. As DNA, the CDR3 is TGTGCCAGCAGTGTTACAGTTTACACTGAAGCTTTCTTT. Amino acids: CASSVTVYTEAFF.

The CDR3: CASSVRGQPQHF. For the CDR3, the DNA is TGTGCCAGCAGTGTCAGGGGTCAGCCCCAGCATTTT. The V and J genes are TRBV6-6 and TRBJ1-5; maybe TRBD1 (6 bases). Trimming left V 5 bases short and J 6 bases short, with 8 bases between. Germline V gene lookup returns CDR1 MNHNY and CDR2 SVGAGI (reference sequence). The CDR3 has 12 residues.

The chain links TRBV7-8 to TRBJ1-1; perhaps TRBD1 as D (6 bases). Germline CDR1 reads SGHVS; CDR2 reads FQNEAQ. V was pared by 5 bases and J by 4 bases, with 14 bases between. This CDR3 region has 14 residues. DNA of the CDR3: TGTGCCAGCAGCCCCTCGGACAGACCCACTGAAGCTTTCTTT. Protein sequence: CASSPSDRPTEAFF.

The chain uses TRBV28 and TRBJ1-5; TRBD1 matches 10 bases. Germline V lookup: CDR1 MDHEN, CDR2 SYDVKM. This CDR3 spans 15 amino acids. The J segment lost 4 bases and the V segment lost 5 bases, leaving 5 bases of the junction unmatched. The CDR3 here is CASSQRQGANQPQHF. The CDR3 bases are TGTGCCAGCAGTCAACGACAGGGGGCTAATCAGCCCCAGCATTTT.

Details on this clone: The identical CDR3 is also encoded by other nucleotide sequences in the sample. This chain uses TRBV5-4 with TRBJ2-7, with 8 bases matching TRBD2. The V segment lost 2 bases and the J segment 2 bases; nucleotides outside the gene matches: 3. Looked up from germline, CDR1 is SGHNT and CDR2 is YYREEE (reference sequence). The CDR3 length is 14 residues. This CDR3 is CASSLGSGTYEQYF. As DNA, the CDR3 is TGTGCCAGCAGCTTAGGTAGCGGGACCTACGAGCAGTACTTC.

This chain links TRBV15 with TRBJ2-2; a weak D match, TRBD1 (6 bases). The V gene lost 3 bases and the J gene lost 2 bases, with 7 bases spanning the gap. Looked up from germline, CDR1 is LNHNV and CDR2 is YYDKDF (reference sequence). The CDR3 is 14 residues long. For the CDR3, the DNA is TGTGCCACCAGCAGGGACAGTAACACCGGGGAGCTGTTTTTT. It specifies CATSRDSNTGELFF.

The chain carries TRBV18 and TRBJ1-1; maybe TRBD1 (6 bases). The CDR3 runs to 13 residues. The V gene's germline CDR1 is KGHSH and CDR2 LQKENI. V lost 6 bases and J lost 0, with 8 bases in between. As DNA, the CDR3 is TGTGCCAGCTCGCGGACAGTGAACACTGAAGCTTTCTTT. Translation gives CASSRTVNTEAFF. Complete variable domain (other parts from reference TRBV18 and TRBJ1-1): NAGVMQNPRHLVRRRGQEARLRCSPMKGHSHVYWYRQLPEEGLKFMVYLQKENIIDESGMPKERFSAEFPKEGPSILRIQQVVRGDSAAYFCASSRTVNTEAFFGQGTRLTVV.

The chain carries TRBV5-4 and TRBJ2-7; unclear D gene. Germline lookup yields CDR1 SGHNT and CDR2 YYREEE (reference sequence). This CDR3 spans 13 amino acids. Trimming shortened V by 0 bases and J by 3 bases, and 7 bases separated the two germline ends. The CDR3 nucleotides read TGTGCCAGCAGCTTGGTCAACAACTACGAGCAGTACTTC. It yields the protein CASSLVNNYEQYF.

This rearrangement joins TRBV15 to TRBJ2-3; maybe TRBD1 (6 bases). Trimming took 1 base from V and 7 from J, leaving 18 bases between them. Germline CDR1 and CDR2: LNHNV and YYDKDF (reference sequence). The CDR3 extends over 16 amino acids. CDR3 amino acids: CATSRAGTSSRNTQYF. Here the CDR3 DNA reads TGTGCCACCAGCAGAGCCGGGACATCTTCTCGAAATACGCAGTATTTT. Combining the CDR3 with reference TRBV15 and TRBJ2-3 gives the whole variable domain DAMVIQNPRYQVTQFGKPVTLSCSQTLNHNVMYWYQQKSSQAPKLLFHYYDKDFNNEADTPDNFQSRRPNTSFCFLDIRSPGLGDTAMYLCATSRAGTSSRNTQYFGPGTRLTVL.

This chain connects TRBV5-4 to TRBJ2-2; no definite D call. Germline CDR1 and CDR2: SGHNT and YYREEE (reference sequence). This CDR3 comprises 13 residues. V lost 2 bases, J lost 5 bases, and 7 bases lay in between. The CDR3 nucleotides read TGTGCCAGCAGCTTTTCCGTAACCGGGGAGCTGTTTTTT. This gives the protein CASSFSVTGELFF.

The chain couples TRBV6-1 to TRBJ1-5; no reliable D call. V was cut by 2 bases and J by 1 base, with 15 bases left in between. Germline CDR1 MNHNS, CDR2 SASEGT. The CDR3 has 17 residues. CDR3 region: CASSEFMGGGSNQPQHF. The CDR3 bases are TGTGCCAGCAGTGAATTCATGGGAGGCGGGAGCAATCAGCCCCAGCATTTT.